This entry lists 32 T cell receptor beta chains sequenced from one sample in a study of cytomegalovirus exposure and HLA in healthy donors. The PCR contained 60 Vbeta and 13 Jbeta primers. Sequenced by immunoSEQ multiplex PCR; TCRdb stores in-frame clones only, minus some. The sample consists of around 140,000 clones, roughly 74% of them appearing once. The specimen sequenced was PBMCs. The receptor set was obtained from a woman younger than 30 in good health and CMV-seropositive.

The chain carries TRBV4-1 and TRBJ2-4, with a possible D match to TRBD2 (6 bases). Looked up from germline, CDR1 is MGHRA and CDR2 is YSYEKL. With 0 bases removed from V and 0 bases from J, the gap between germline ends came to 12 bases. This CDR3 has 17 amino acids. The DNA for the CDR3 is TGCGCCAGCAGCCAAGATGGGCAGGGACTAGCCAAAAACATTCAGTACTTC. Translation: CASSQDGQGLAKNIQYF.

This sequence joins TRBV7-9 and TRBJ2-7, with D possibly being TRBD2 (5 bases). The CDR3 is 14 residues long. Germline values: CDR1 SEHNR, CDR2 FQNEAQ (reference sequence). Trimming left V 8 bases short and J 0 bases short, with 14 bases between. DNA for the CDR3: TGTGCCAGCTGCTCCGGGGTTTACTCCTACGAGCAGTACTTC. Protein product: CASCSGVYSYEQYF.

V and J are TRBV19 and TRBJ2-2; 8 bases line up with TRBD1. CDR1 and CDR2 (germline): LNHDA, SQIVND (reference sequence). The CDR3 runs to 15 residues. The V segment lost 4 bases and the J segment 1 base; nucleotides outside the gene matches: 2. Written as DNA, the CDR3 is TGTGCCAGTAGTACTGGGACAGGGAACACCGGGGAGCTGTTTTTT. Translating it yields CASSTGTGNTGELFF.

The chain couples TRBV6-6 to TRBJ2-7, with TRBD2 identical over 8 bases. This CDR3 has 14 residues. V lost 6 bases to trimming and J lost 5 bases; unmatched junction nucleotides: 9. The germline V gene encodes CDR1 MNHNY and CDR2 SVGAGI (reference sequence). Here the CDR3 DNA reads TGTGCCAGCAGGAAGCGGGGGATCATCAACGAGCAGTACTTC. It translates to CASRKRGIINEQYF.

The chain employs TRBV5-4 and TRBJ2-1; D unresolved. V was clipped by 4 bases and J by 4 bases, with 3 bases between them. CDR3 length: 11 residues. Germline lookup yields CDR1 SGHNT and CDR2 YYREEE (reference sequence). The CDR3 spells CASSVYNEQFF. In DNA, the CDR3 is TGTGCCAGCAGCGTATACAATGAGCAGTTCTTC. Combining the CDR3 with reference TRBV5-4 and TRBJ2-1 gives the whole variable domain ETGVTQSPTHLIKTRGQQVTLRCSSQSGHNTVSWYQQALGQGPQFIFQYYREEENGRGNFPPRFSGLQFPNYSSELNVNALELDDSALYLCASSVYNEQFFGPGTRLTVL.

The rearrangement links TRBV27 to TRBJ2-1, with TRBD1 matching over 9 bases. The CDR3 is made up of 15 amino acids. Trimming cost V 6 bases and J 4 bases; bases outside gene matches: 7. Germline V gene sequence: CDR1 MNHEY, CDR2 SMNVEV (reference sequence). CDR3 sequence (DNA): TGTGCCAGCAGCTGGACAGGGGCCAATTACAATGAGCAGTTCTTC. Translated, it gives CASSWTGANYNEQFF.

The chain carries TRBV7-8 and TRBJ1-4; a possible D gene is TRBD1 (6 bases). Germline lookup yields CDR1 SGHVS and CDR2 FQNEAQ. The germline V and J ends were trimmed by 0 bases and 0 bases, with 11 bases remaining between them. CDR3 length: 17 residues. The CDR3 DNA is TGTGCCAGCAGCTTAGCGGGGACACCAGCAACTAATGAAAAACTGTTTTTT. It is translated as CASSLAGTPATNEKLFF. Full variable domain (outside the CDR3, taken from reference TRBV7-8 and TRBJ1-4): GAGVSQSPRYKVAKRGQDVALRCDPISGHVSLFWYQQALGQGPEFLTYFQNEAQLDKSGLPSDRFFAERPEGSVSTLKIQRTQQEDSAVYLCASSLAGTPATNEKLFFGSGTQLSVL.

The genes are TRBV15 and TRBJ2-5; possible D gene TRBD2, 6 bases. The CDR3 length is 16 residues. V lost 0 bases and J 7 bases, leaving 18 bases between the germline ends. Germline V gives CDR1 LNHNV, CDR2 YYDKDF (reference sequence). CDR3 loop: CATSREPGVRIGTQYF. CDR3 DNA sequence: TGTGCCACCAGCAGAGAGCCGGGGGTACGAATAGGGACCCAGTACTTC.

V and J are TRBV7-9 and TRBJ2-3; perhaps TRBD2 as D (6 bases). Germline V gene data show CDR1 as SEHNR and CDR2 as FQNEAQ (reference sequence). Trimming left V 1 base short and J 3 bases short, with 11 bases between. CDR3 length: 15 residues. CDR3 nucleotides: TGTGCCAGCAGCTTAGGACCCGGGAGTACAGATACGCAGTATTTT. Translated: CASSLGPGSTDTQYF.

This clone was recorded only once. V and J are TRBV11-2 and TRBJ1-3, with 8 positions matching TRBD1. CDR1 and CDR2 (germline): SGHAT, FQNNGV. The CDR3 length is 17 residues. V lost 0 bases, J lost 2 bases, and 6 bases stayed unmatched. This chain's CDR3 is CASSLEGQGWPGNTIYF. CDR3 DNA sequence: TGTGCCAGCAGCTTAGAAGGACAGGGTTGGCCTGGAAACACCATATATTTT.

This clone appeared a single time. CDR3 in amino acids: CASSQIGPWETQYF. CDR3 nucleotides: TGTGCCAGCAGCCAAATTGGCCCTTGGGAGACCCAGTACTTC. The genes are TRBV14 and TRBJ2-5; D unclear. The V end lost 2 bases, the J end lost 5 bases, and 12 bases lay between the germline ends. The germline CDR1 and CDR2 sequences are SGHDN and FVKESK. The CDR3 has 14 residues.

The rearrangement joins TRBV7-2 to TRBJ1-2; TRBD1 matches at 9 bases. The CDR3 consists of 15 residues. Germline assignment: CDR1 SGHTA and CDR2 FQGNSA. V lost 2 bases, J lost 8 bases, and 9 bases stayed unmatched. The CDR3 DNA reads as TGTGCCAGCAGCTTAACGGGACAGGGAACAATCGGCTACACCTTC. Residues: CASSLTGQGTIGYTF.

The rearrangement uses TRBV9 and TRBJ2-6; 7 bases agree with TRBD2. Losses at the gene ends were 0 bases for V and 3 bases for J; bases not matched to a gene: 9. Germline CDR1 SGDLS, CDR2 YYNGEE. This CDR3 is built from 18 residues. The CDR3 DNA reads as TGTGCCAGCAGCGTAGGCTTAGGTCTAGCGGATGGGGCCAACGTCCTGACTTTC. This codes for CASSVGLGLADGANVLTF.

CDR3 nucleotides: TGTGCCAGCAGCTCTCCCGGGACTAGCGGGGGCGGGGGTACAGATACGCAGTATTTT. It codes for CASSSPGTSGGGGTDTQYF. The rearrangement links TRBV4-2 to TRBJ2-3; the match to TRBD2 covers 14 bases. Per the germline V gene, CDR1 is LGHNA and CDR2 is YNFKEQ. The CDR3 has 19 amino acids. With 5 bases clipped from V and 3 bases from J, the junction kept 13 bases outside the gene matches.

The genes are TRBV5-1 and TRBJ2-7; TRBD1 aligns across 9 bases. Germline values: CDR1 SGHRS, CDR2 YFSETQ. The CDR3 is 14 residues long. Losses at the gene ends were 5 bases for V and 4 bases for J; bases not matched to a gene: 7. CDR3 in DNA: TGCGCCAGCAGTACAGGGGGCATAAAATACGAGCAGTACTTC. Protein sequence: CASSTGGIKYEQYF.

The chain is built from TRBV5-5 and TRBJ1-6, with D unresolved. Trimming pared 4 bases from V and 7 bases from J, leaving 9 bases between. Germline V gene data show CDR1 as SGHKS and CDR2 as YYEKEE (reference sequence). This CDR3 is built from 13 residues. DNA for the CDR3: TGTGCCAGCAGCAGAACTTACAATTCACCCCTCCACTTT. It encodes CASSRTYNSPLHF.

This chain joins TRBV20-1 and TRBJ2-3; D unclear. The CDR3 length is 11 residues. Germline V lookup: CDR1 DFQATT, CDR2 SNEGSKA (reference sequence). The V and J ends lost 0 bases and 10 bases respectively, with 8 bases between them. DNA for the CDR3: TGCAGTGCTAGAGATACCCCAGCGCAGTATTTT. Its translation is CSARDTPAQYF.

This sequence joins TRBV27 and TRBJ2-4; possibly TRBD2 for D (5 bases). The germline V and J ends were trimmed by 5 bases and 0 bases, with 11 bases remaining between them. The CDR3 runs to 15 residues. Germline CDR1 MNHEY, CDR2 SMNVEV (reference sequence). This CDR3 is CASSRAGVAKNIQYF. The CDR3 DNA sequence: TGTGCCAGCAGTCGGGCGGGTGTAGCCAAAAACATTCAGTACTTC.

The J gene is TRBJ2-3, the V gene TRBV4-3; maybe TRBD2 (7 bases). V lost 0 bases, J lost 5 bases, and 15 bases lay in between. The CDR3 is 16 amino acids. Germline V gene lookup returns CDR1 LGHNA and CDR2 YSLEER. The CDR3 sequence: CASSQEVAGAQDTQYF. CDR3 DNA: TGCGCCAGCAGCCAAGAAGTGGCGGGGGCGCAAGATACGCAGTATTTT.

The chain has TRBV6-1 and TRBJ1-1; D not certain. Germline lookup yields CDR1 MNHNS and CDR2 SASEGT. This CDR3 region has 15 residues. Trimming cost V 5 bases and J 6 bases, with 19 bases left between them. Written as DNA, the CDR3 is TGTGCCAGCAGTCAAAGACGGGGTCAGGCCTCTGAAGCTTTCTTT. Its protein is CASSQRRGQASEAFF.

This clone was counted only a few times. The chain carries TRBV5-6 and TRBJ1-1, with 10 bases fitting TRBD1. The germline V gene encodes CDR1 SGHDT and CDR2 YYEEEE. V shed 3 bases, J shed 5 bases, and the junction held 7 bases outside the gene matches. The CDR3 loop spans 15 amino acids. For the CDR3, the DNA is TGTGCCAGCAGCTGGTACGACAGGGGGCGGACTGAAGCTTTCTTT. Translation: CASSWYDRGRTEAFF.

The chain has TRBV6-1 and TRBJ1-5; tentative D call: TRBD1 (6 bases). The V gene lost 7 bases and the J gene lost 2 bases, with 15 bases spanning the gap. This CDR3 has 15 amino acids. The germline V gene encodes CDR1 MNHNS and CDR2 SASEGT. The CDR3 reads CASTIRDIGNQPQHF. In nucleotides, the CDR3 is TGTGCCAGCACTATTAGGGACATAGGCAATCAGCCCCAGCATTTT.

The CDR3 region has the DNA TGCGCCAGCAGCGCTGGGACTTTCCAAGAGACCCAGTACTTC. It is translated as CASSAGTFQETQYF. V gene TRBV5-1 combines with J gene TRBJ2-5; D perhaps matches TRBD2 (6 bases). Germline-derived CDR1 and CDR2 are SGHRS and YFSETQ. V was shortened by 4 bases and J by 1 base, with 11 bases between the two germline ends. The CDR3 contains 14 residues. The whole variable domain, remainder taken from reference TRBV5-1 and TRBJ2-5, is KAGVTQTPRYLIKTRGQQVTLSCSPISGHRSVSWYQQTPGQGLQFLFEYFSETQRNKGNFPGRFSGRQFSNSRSEMNVSTLELGDSALYLCASSAGTFQETQYFGPGTRLLVL.

The genes are TRBV18 and TRBJ2-7, with a weak D call TRBD2 (5 bases). Deletions cut 2 bases from V and 2 bases from J, with 13 bases between. Germline values: CDR1 KGHSH, CDR2 LQKENI. This CDR3 has 15 amino acids. The CDR3 spells CASSPSTGRAYEQYF. The DNA of the CDR3 is TGTGCCAGCTCACCATCCACGGGAAGGGCCTACGAGCAGTACTTC.

This clone was found once. This chain connects TRBV7-2 to TRBJ2-1, with D perhaps matching TRBD1 (5 bases). This CDR3 contains 14 residues. V lost 1 base and J 8 bases, leaving 12 bases between the germline ends. Germline V gene data show CDR1 as SGHTA and CDR2 as FQGNSA. CDR3 nucleotide sequence: TGTGCCAGCAGCTTAGGGCCCAGCAGGGATGAGCAGTTCTTC. As protein: CASSLGPSRDEQFF.

V and J are TRBV27 and TRBJ1-1; 7 nucleotides agree with TRBD1. J gave up 11 bases and V 5 bases, and 14 bases lay outside the gene matches. Germline V gene sequence: CDR1 MNHEY, CDR2 SMNVEV (reference sequence). The CDR3 runs to 14 residues. The CDR3 reads CASSPRNPGTVAFF. CDR3 DNA: TGTGCCAGCAGTCCCCGAAACCCCGGGACAGTGGCTTTCTTT.

The chain is built from TRBV30 and TRBJ1-2; the D is unclear. There are 15 residues in the CDR3. Trimming shortened V by 4 bases and J by 5 bases, and 20 bases separated the two germline ends. The V gene's germline CDR1 is GTSNPN and CDR2 SVGIG (reference sequence). CDR3 in DNA: TGTGCCTGGACCCCGGGGTATGCCTCAAGGTATGGCTACACCTTC. This gives the protein CAWTPGYASRYGYTF.

This clone was recorded once. V is TRBV5-1 and J is TRBJ2-5, with 14 positions matching TRBD2. Germline loops: CDR1 SGHRS, CDR2 YFSETQ. Trimming removed 7 bases from V and 4 bases from J; junction bases left unmatched: 6. CDR3 size: 15 residues. In nucleotides, the CDR3 is TGCGCCAGCGGACTAGCGGGGGGCCCCCTAGAGACCCAGTACTTC. Its protein product is CASGLAGGPLETQYF.

This clone was counted a few times. This chain links TRBV28 with TRBJ2-3, with a possible D match to TRBD2 (6 bases). Germline loops: CDR1 MDHEN, CDR2 SYDVKM. The CDR3 extends over 12 amino acids. V lost 6 bases and J lost 5, with 9 bases in between. In DNA form, the CDR3 reads TGTGCCAGCAGGACCGGGGGAGATACGCAGTATTTT. As protein: CASRTGGDTQYF. Looking up the rest from reference TRBV28 and TRBJ2-3 gives the full variable domain: DVKVTQSSRYLVKRTGEKVFLECVQDMDHENMFWYRQDPGLGLRLIYFSYDVKMKEKGDIPEGYSVSREKKERFSLILESASTNQTSMYLCASRTGGDTQYFGPGTRLTVL.

The CDR3 DNA sequence: TGTGCCAGCAGCCCGGGGGGGCCGGGAACTGAAGCTTTCTTT. It is translated as CASSPGGPGTEAFF. The V gene is TRBV11-2, the J gene TRBJ1-1; TRBD1 is a possible D gene (6 bases). The germline V and J ends were trimmed by 5 bases and 5 bases, with 15 bases remaining between them. Germline lookup yields CDR1 SGHAT and CDR2 FQNNGV. CDR3 length equals 14 residues.

The chain is built from TRBV6-5 and TRBJ2-1; 8 bases agree with TRBD2. CDR1 is MNHEY, CDR2 SVGAGI, per germline. CDR3 size: 14 residues. V trimming: 3 bases; J trimming: 5 bases; junction bases outside the gene matches: 3. This CDR3 reads CASSYSLADNEQFF. CDR3 bases: TGTGCCAGCAGTTATTCACTAGCGGACAATGAGCAGTTCTTC.

V and J are TRBV10-1 and TRBJ2-1; perhaps TRBD1 as D (6 bases). Germline CDR1 WNHNN, CDR2 SYGVQD (reference sequence). The CDR3 has 13 amino acids. Trimming removed 0 bases from V and 8 bases from J, with 8 bases in between. The DNA of the CDR3 is TGCGCCAGCAGTGAGTCTGGGGGCCATGAGCAGTTCTTC. It is translated as CASSESGGHEQFF.